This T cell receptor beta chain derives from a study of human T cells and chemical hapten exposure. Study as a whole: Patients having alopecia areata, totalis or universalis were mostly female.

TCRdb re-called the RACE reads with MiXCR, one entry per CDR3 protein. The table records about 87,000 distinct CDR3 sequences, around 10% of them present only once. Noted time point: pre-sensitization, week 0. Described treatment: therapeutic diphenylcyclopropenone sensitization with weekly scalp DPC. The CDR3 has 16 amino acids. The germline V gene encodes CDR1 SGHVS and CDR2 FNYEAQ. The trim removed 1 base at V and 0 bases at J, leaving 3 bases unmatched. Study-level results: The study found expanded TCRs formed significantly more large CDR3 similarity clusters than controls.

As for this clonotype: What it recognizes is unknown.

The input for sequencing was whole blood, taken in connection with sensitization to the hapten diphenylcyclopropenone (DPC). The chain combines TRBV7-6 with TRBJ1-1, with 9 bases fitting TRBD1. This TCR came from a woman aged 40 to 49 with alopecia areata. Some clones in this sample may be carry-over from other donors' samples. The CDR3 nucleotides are TGTGCCAGCAGCTTAGTACAGGGGGCCGTGAACACTGAAGCTTTCTTT. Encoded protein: CASSLVQGAVNTEAFF.